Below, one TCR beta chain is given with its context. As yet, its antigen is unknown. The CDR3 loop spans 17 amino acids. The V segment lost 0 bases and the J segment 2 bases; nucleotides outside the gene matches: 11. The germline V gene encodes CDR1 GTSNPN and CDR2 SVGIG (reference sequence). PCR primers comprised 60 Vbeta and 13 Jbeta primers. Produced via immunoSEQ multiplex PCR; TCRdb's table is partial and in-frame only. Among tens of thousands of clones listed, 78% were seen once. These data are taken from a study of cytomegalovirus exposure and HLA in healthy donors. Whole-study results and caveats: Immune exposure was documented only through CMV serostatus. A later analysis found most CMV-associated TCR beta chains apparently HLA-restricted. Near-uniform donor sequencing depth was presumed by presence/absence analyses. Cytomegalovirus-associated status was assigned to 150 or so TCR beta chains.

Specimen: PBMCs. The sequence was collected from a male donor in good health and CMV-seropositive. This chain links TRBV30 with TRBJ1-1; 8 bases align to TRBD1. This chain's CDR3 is CAWSVPPLRGPNTEAFF. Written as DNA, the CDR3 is TGTGCCTGGAGTGTTCCACCCCTCAGGGGGCCCAACACTGAAGCTTTCTTT.